Presented here are 5 T cell receptor beta chains from one specimen sequenced in a study of T-cell memory formation after mild COVID-19. TCRdb re-called the 5' RACE reads with MiXCR, one entry per CDR3 protein. The table has a few hundred thousand distinct CDR3 sequences, 20% to 25% seen once. Sequencing was performed on PBMCs or a T cell subset sorted from them (not recorded which). These receptors were obtained from a man younger than 30 who had mild COVID-19 (a few samples of this study predate the infection). Cell type and time point are not known.

This clonotype turned up a few times. The chain links TRBV10-3 to TRBJ2-1; TRBD2 aligns across 8 bases. V was pared by 7 bases and J by 4 bases, with 9 bases of the junction left unmatched. Germline CDR1 reads ENHRY; CDR2 reads SYGVKD. The CDR3 loop spans 15 amino acids. The CDR3 sequence: CAIKSAGAPYNEQFF. CDR3 DNA: TGTGCCATCAAATCAGCGGGGGCCCCATACAATGAGCAGTTCTTC.

This sequence joins TRBV3-1 and TRBJ1-1; D not certain. Germline values: CDR1 LGHDT, CDR2 YNNKEL (reference sequence). V was cut by 4 bases and J by 4 bases, with 13 bases left in between. CDR3 size: 14 residues. The CDR3 loop reads CASSPSDASTEAFF. The CDR3 DNA follows: TGTGCCAGCAGCCCCTCGGACGCAAGCACTGAAGCTTTCTTT. The whole variable domain, remainder taken from reference TRBV3-1 and TRBJ1-1, is DTAVSQTPKYLVTQMGNDKSIKCEQNLGHDTMYWYKQDSKKFLKIMFSYNNKELIINETVPNRFSPKSPDKAHLNLHINSLELGDSAVYFCASSPSDASTEAFFGQGTRLTVV.

The chain joins TRBV9 to TRBJ1-5; 7 nucleotides line up with TRBD1. V shed 0 bases and J 0 bases; nucleotides not matched to a gene: 0. Per germline, CDR1 SGDLS and CDR2 YYNGEE. The CDR3 sequence is 15 residues long. CDR3 amino acids: CASSVAGGSNQPQHF. The CDR3 DNA reads TGTGCCAGCAGCGTAGCAGGGGGTAGCAATCAGCCCCAGCATTTT.

This clonotype showed up just a few times. The genes are TRBV7-2 and TRBJ1-3; D may be TRBD1 (6 bases). Germline assignment: CDR1 SGHTA and CDR2 FQGNSA. This CDR3 has 15 amino acids. Between the trimmed V and J ends, which lost 4 bases and 2 bases, there was a span of 12 bases. CDR3 DNA: TGTGCCAGCAGCTCCCAGGGGCTTGCTGGAAACACCATATATTTT. As protein: CASSSQGLAGNTIYF. The full variable domain, in which reference TRBV7-2 and TRBJ1-3 provide the parts outside the CDR3, is GAGVSQSPSNKVTEKGKDVELRCDPISGHTALYWYRQSLGQGLEFLIYFQGNSAPDKSGLPSDRFSAERTGGSVSTLTIQRTQQEDSAVYLCASSSQGLAGNTIYFGEGSWLTVV.

This rearrangement joins TRBV6-2 or TRBV6-3 to TRBJ2-7, with a weak D call TRBD1 (6 bases). This CDR3 has 15 amino acids. With 6 bases removed from V and 5 bases from J, the gap between germline ends came to 20 bases. The germline gives CDR1 MNHEY, CDR2 SVGEGT. CDR3 region: CASSTGSWHLDEQYV. CDR3 DNA sequence: TGTGCCAGCAGCACAGGGTCGTGGCACTTGGACGAGCAGTACGTC.